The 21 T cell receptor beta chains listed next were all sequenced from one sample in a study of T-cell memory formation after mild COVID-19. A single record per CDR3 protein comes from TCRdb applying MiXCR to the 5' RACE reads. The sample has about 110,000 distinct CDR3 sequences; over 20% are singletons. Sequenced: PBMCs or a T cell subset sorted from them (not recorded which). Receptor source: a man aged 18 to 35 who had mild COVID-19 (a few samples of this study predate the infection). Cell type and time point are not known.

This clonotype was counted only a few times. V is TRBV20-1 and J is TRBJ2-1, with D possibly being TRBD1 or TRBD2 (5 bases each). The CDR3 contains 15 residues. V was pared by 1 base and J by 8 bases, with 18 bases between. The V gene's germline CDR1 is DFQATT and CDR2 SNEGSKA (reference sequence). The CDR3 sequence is CSARATGTHVDEQFF. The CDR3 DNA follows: TGCAGTGCTAGAGCTACCGGGACCCATGTCGATGAGCAGTTCTTC.

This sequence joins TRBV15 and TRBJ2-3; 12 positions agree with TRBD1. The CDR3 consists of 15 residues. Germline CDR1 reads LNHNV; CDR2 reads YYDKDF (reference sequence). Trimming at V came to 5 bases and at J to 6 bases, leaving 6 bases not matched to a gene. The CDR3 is CATSGGQGATDTQYF. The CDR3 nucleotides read TGTGCCACCAGCGGGGGACAGGGGGCGACCGATACGCAGTATTTT. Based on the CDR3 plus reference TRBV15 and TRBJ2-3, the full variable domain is DAMVIQNPRYQVTQFGKPVTLSCSQTLNHNVMYWYQQKSSQAPKLLFHYYDKDFNNEADTPDNFQSRRPNTSFCFLDIRSPGLGDTAMYLCATSGGQGATDTQYFGPGTRLTVL.

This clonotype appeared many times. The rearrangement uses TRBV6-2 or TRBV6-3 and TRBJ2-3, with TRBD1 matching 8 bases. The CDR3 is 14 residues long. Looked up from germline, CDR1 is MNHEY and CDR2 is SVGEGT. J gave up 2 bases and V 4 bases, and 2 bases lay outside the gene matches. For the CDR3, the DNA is TGTGCCAGCAGTTTGGGACAGGCCACAGATACGCAGTATTTT. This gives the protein CASSLGQATDTQYF.

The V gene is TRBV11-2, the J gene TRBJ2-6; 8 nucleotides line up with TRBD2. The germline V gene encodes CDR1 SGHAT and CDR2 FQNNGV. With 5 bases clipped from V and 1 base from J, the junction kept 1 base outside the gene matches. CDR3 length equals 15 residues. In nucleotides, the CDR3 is TGTGCCAGCAGCCCGGGGGGGTCTGGGGCCAACGTCCTGACTTTC. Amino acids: CASSPGGSGANVLTF.

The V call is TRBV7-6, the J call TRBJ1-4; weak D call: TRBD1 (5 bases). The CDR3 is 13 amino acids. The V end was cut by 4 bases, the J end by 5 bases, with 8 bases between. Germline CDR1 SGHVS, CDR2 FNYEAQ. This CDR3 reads CASSSSGNEKLFF. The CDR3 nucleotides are TGTGCCAGCAGCTCTTCAGGGAATGAAAAACTGTTTTTT.

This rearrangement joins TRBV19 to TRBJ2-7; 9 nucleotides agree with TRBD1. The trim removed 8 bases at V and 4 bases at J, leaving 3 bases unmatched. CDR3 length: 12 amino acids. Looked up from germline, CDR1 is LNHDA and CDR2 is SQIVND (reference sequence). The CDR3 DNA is TGTGCCAGTGGGACAGGGCCATACGAGCAGTACTTC. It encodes CASGTGPYEQYF.

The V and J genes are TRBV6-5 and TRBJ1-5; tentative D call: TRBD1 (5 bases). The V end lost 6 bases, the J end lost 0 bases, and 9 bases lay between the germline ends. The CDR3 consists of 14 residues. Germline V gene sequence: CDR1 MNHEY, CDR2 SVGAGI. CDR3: CASRAGASNQPQHF. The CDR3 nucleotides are TGTGCCAGCAGGGCTGGGGCTAGCAATCAGCCCCAGCATTTT.

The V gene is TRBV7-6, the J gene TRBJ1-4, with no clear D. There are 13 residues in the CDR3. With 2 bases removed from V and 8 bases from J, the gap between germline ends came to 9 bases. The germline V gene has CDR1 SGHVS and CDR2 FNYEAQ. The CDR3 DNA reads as TGTGCCAGCAGCTTACCGGCCGCAGAAAAACTGTTTTTT. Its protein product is CASSLPAAEKLFF.

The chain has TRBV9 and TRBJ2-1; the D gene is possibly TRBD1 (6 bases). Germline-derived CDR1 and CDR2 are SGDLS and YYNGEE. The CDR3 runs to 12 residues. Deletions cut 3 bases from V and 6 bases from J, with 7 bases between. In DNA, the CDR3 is TGTGCCAGCAGCGAACAGGGCAATGAGCAGTTCTTC. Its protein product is CASSEQGNEQFF.

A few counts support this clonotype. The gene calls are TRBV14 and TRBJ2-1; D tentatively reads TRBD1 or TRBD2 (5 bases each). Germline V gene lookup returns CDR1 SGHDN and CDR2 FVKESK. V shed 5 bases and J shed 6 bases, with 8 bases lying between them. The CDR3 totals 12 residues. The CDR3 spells CASSVGGNEQFF. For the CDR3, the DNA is TGTGCCAGCAGCGTTGGGGGCAATGAGCAGTTCTTC.

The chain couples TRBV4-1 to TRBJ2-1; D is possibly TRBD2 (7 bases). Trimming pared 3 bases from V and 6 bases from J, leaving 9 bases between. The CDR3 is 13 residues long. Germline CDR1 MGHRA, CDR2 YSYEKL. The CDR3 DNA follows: TGCGCCAGCAGCCACCGGGGGGCCAATGAGCAGTTCTTC. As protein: CASSHRGANEQFF.

This CDR3 is CSVGEGELFF. CDR3 bases: TGCAGCGTTGGAGAAGGGGAGCTGTTTTTT. V and J are TRBV29-1 and TRBJ2-2, with no clear D. The ends were cut back, 4 bases at V and 8 bases at J, with 5 bases in the middle. The CDR3 has 10 residues. Germline values: CDR1 SQVTM, CDR2 ANQGSEA.

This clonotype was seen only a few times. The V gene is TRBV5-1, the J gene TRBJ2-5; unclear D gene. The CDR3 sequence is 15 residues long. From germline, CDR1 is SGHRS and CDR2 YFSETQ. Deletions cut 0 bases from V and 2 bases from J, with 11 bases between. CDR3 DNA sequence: TGCGCCAGCAGCTTGGCAGCCCCCCTACAAGAGACCCAGTACTTC. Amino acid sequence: CASSLAAPLQETQYF. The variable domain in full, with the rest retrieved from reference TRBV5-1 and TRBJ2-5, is KAGVTQTPRYLIKTRGQQVTLSCSPISGHRSVSWYQQTPGQGLQFLFEYFSETQRNKGNFPGRFSGRQFSNSRSEMNVSTLELGDSALYLCASSLAAPLQETQYFGPGTRLLVL.

The CDR3 DNA follows: TGTGCCAGCAGCCCACCCTACCCAGAGACCCAGTACTTC. It is translated as CASSPPYPETQYF. The rearrangement uses TRBV7-2 and TRBJ2-5; D remains unclear. Germline lookup yields CDR1 SGHTA and CDR2 FQGNSA. This CDR3 has 13 residues. Trimming removed 5 bases at V and 4 bases at J, with 11 bases between.

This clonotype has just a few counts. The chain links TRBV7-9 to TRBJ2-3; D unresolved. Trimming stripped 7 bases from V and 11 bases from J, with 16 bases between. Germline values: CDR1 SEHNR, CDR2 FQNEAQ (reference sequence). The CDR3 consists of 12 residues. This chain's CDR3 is CASTSRRIEQYF. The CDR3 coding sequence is TGTGCCAGCACTTCCCGCCGGATTGAGCAGTATTTT.

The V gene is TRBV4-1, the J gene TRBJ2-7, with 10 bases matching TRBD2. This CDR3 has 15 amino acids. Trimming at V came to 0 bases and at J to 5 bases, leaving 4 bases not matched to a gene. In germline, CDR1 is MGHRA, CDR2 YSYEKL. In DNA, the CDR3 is TGCGCCAGCAGCCAAGATAGCGGGGGGCGCGACGAGCAGTACTTC. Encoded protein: CASSQDSGGRDEQYF.

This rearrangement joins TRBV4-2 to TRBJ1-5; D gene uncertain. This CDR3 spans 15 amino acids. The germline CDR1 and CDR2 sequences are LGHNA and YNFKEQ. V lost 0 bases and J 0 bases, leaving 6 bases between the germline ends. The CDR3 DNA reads TGTGCCAGCAGCCAAGATATGGCTAGCAATCAGCCCCAGCATTTT. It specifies CASSQDMASNQPQHF.

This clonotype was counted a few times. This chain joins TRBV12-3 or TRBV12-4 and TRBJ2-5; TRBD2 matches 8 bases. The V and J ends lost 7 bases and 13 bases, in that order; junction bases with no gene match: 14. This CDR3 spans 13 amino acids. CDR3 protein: CASTPGLAGGRYF. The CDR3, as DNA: TGTGCCAGCACGCCGGGGCTAGCGGGCGGTCGGTACTTC.

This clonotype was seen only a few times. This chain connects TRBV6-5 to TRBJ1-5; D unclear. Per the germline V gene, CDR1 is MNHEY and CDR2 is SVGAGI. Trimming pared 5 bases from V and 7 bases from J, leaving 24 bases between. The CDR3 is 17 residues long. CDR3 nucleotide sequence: TGTGCCAGCAGTCCCCTGGAGAGGATCGATCTGGGACAGCCCCAGCATTTT. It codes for CASSPLERIDLGQPQHF.

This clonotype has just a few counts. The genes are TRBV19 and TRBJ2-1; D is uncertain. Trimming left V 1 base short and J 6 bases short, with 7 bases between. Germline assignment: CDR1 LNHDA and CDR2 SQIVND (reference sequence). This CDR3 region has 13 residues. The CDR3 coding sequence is TGTGCCAGTAGTATAGCTAGTGGCAATGAGCAGTTCTTC. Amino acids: CASSIASGNEQFF.

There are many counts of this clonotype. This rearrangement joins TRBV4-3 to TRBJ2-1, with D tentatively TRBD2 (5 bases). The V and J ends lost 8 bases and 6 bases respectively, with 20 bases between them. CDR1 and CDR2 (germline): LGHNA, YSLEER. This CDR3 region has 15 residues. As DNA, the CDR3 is TGCGCCAGCTCAAAAGGATTGGGAGATCCCAATGAGCAGTTCTTC. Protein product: CASSKGLGDPNEQFF.